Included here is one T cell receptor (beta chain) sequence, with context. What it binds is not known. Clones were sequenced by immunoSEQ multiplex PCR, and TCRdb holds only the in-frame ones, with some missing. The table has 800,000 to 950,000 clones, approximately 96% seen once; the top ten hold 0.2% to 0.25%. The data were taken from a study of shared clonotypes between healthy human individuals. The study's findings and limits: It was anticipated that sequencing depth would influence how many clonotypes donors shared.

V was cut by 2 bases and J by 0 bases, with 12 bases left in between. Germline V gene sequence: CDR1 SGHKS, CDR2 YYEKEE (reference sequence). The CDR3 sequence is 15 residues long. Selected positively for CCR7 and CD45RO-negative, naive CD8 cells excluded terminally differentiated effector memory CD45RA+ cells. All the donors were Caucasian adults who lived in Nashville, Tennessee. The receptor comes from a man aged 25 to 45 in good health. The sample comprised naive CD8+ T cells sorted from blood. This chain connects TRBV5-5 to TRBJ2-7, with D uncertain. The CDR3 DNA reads TGTGCCAGCAGCTTTTCGGCTTATAGCTCCTACGAGCAGTACTTC. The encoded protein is CASSFSAYSSYEQYF. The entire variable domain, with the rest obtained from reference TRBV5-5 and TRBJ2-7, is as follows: DAGVTQSPTHLIKTRGQQVTLRCSPISGHKSVSWYQQVLGQGPQFIFQYYEKEERGRGNFPDRFSARQFPNYSSELNVNALLLGDSALYLCASSFSAYSSYEQYFGPGTRLTVT.